This T cell receptor (beta chain) is drawn from a study of T cells in Graves' hyperthyroidism and ophthalmopathy. TCR beta CDR3 region amplification was performed from RNA transcripts. HTBI primers were used for first-round RT-PCR of the TCR CDR3. MiXCR, run by TCRdb on the multiplex PCR reads, gives a single entry per CDR3 protein. This table has around 210,000 distinct CDR3 sequences, about a sixth appearing once. Hyperthyroidism patients were newly diagnosed, had disease duration under 2 months, and were aged 18 to 65 years. Lactation, pregnancy, other autoimmune disease or uncontrolled infection excluded patients. Used for diagnoses were clinical symptoms, serum thyroxine and TRAb, thyroid ultrasound and orbital computed tomography. This clonotype has a count of ten or more. The germline CDR1 and CDR2 sequences are SQVTM and ANQGSEA. V gave up 2 bases and J gave up 8 bases, with 12 bases separating them. CDR3 length: 12 amino acids.

This receptor was identified in a woman between 45 and 60 years old with Graves' hyperthyroidism. The sample taken for sequencing was blood. This chain connects TRBV29-1 to TRBJ1-2, with TRBD1 as a possible D gene (6 bases). CDR3 nucleotide sequence: TGCAGCGTTGAACTGGGAGGGGGAGGCTACACCTTC. This encodes CSVELGGGGYTF.